These 24 T cell receptor beta chains were all obtained from the same sample, sequenced in a study of response to subunit inactivated influenza vaccine. TCRdb re-derived calls from the RT-PCR reads in MiXCR, one entry per CDR3 protein. In the table there are roughly 700,000 distinct CDR3 sequences, approximately 14% of which are singletons. Sequencing was performed on PBMCs from blood, taken less than 15 days before vaccination. Receptors originate from a man aged 45-65 years who received an inactivated influenza vaccine.

This clonotype was seen only a few times. This chain links TRBV6-5 with TRBJ2-7; TRBD2 aligns across 11 bases. J gave up 9 bases and V 0 bases, and 10 bases lay outside the gene matches. CDR3 length: 16 amino acids. Germline-derived CDR1 and CDR2 are MNHEY and SVGAGI. CDR3 loop: CASSYSLVAGGPGQYF. DNA for the CDR3: TGTGCCAGCAGTTACTCGTTAGTAGCGGGAGGGCCCGGGCAGTACTTC.

This clonotype was counted between two and nine times. The rearrangement links TRBV7-9 to TRBJ2-2; D may be TRBD2 (5 bases). CDR3 length: 12 amino acids. Trimming shortened V by 6 bases and J by 7 bases, and 9 bases separated the two germline ends. CDR1 is SEHNR, CDR2 FQNEAQ, per germline (reference sequence). The CDR3 DNA sequence: TGTGCCAGCAGGATTGCGGGCGGGGAGCTGTTTTTT. It encodes CASRIAGGELFF.

This clonotype was picked up many times. This chain links TRBV10-3 with TRBJ2-1, with D perhaps being TRBD1 or TRBD2 (6 bases each). The CDR3 length is 17 residues. V lost 3 bases and J lost 9, with 24 bases in between. The germline V gene encodes CDR1 ENHRY and CDR2 SYGVKD. In DNA, the CDR3 is TGTGCCATCAGTGAATTTCCTGGGGGGCGCACTGGGGGTGAGCAGTTCTTC. It translates to CAISEFPGGRTGGEQFF.

This clonotype was counted a few times. One end of the junction does not line up with germline, which may come from a read error. This chain connects TRBV3-1 to TRBJ2-1; 10 bases line up with TRBD2. The CDR3 covers 13 residues. Germline CDR1 reads LGHDT; CDR2 reads YNNKEL (reference sequence). The CDR3 region is CASSQVRLAGVIF. The CDR3 DNA is TGTGCCAGCAGCCAAGTTCGGCTAGCGGGGGTGATCTTC.

The chain has TRBV27 and TRBJ1-1, with TRBD1 as a possible D gene (5 bases). The CDR3 totals 16 residues. The germline CDR1 and CDR2 sequences are MNHEY and SMNVEV (reference sequence). Trimming cost V 6 bases and J 5 bases, with 22 bases left between them. CDR3 DNA sequence: TGTGCCAGCAGCTCGATCGCTGGGGCTGGAGCGACTGAAGCTTTCTTT. Its translation is CASSSIAGAGATEAFF.

This clonotype occurred a few times. This chain connects TRBV7-9 to TRBJ1-3, with D perhaps TRBD1 (5 bases). This CDR3 region has 17 residues. CDR1 and CDR2 from the germline V gene are SEHNR and FQNEAQ (reference sequence). The V and J ends lost 5 bases and 2 bases respectively, with 19 bases between them. CDR3 in amino acids: CASSPRWLRGAGNTIYF. The CDR3 DNA reads as TGTGCCAGCAGCCCCAGATGGCTGAGGGGCGCTGGAAACACCATATATTTT.

This chain connects TRBV10-2 to TRBJ2-4; 7 bases are shared with TRBD1. The germline CDR1 and CDR2 sequences are WSHSY and SAAADI. The CDR3 is 14 residues long. V gave up 0 bases and J gave up 5 bases; unmatched junction bases: 1. The CDR3 DNA is TGCGCCAGCAGTGAGTCCGGGACAGAAAACATTCAGTACTTC. It yields the protein CASSESGTENIQYF.

V gene TRBV9 combines with J gene TRBJ2-1; the match to TRBD2 covers 8 bases. CDR1 SGDLS and CDR2 YYNGEE come from the germline V gene. The V segment lost 3 bases and the J segment 4 bases; nucleotides outside the gene matches: 3. This CDR3 has 14 residues. The CDR3 here is CASSESGSYNEQFF. The CDR3 DNA reads as TGTGCCAGCAGCGAGAGCGGGAGTTACAATGAGCAGTTCTTC.

This clonotype turned up a few times. The junction differs from germline at one of its ends, possibly a read error. The chain's CDR3 is CASSLSVSGLPKF. The DNA for the CDR3 is TGTGCCAGCAGCTTATCTGTATCTGGGTTACCCAAATTC. The chain couples TRBV7-2 to TRBJ2-7; D not certain. CDR3 length: 13 residues. Per germline, CDR1 SGHTA and CDR2 FQGNSA.

V gene TRBV20-1 combines with J gene TRBJ2-7, with TRBD2 identical over 7 bases. The CDR3 covers 15 residues. Germline V CDR1 and CDR2: DFQATT, SNEGSKA (reference sequence). V shed 0 bases, J shed 2 bases, and the junction held 7 bases outside the gene matches. This chain's CDR3 is CSARDPASGAYEQYF. For the CDR3, the DNA is TGCAGTGCTAGAGATCCTGCTAGCGGAGCCTACGAGCAGTACTTC.

On this clonotype itself: One base away lies a much larger clone, so this may be a sequencing read error. The chain carries TRBV29-1 and TRBJ1-2, with D unclear. Germline-derived CDR1 and CDR2 are SQVTM and ANQGSEA. Trimming pared 6 bases from V and 8 bases from J, leaving 16 bases between. This CDR3 spans 12 amino acids. The CDR3 reads CSVEPMTAGYTF. The CDR3 DNA follows: TGCAGCGTCGAACCGATGACTGCGGGCTACACCTTC.

This chain connects TRBV9 to TRBJ2-1, with TRBD2 identical over 15 bases. This CDR3 has 15 amino acids. The V and J ends lost 0 bases and 10 bases, in that order; junction bases with no gene match: 2. Germline V gene sequence: CDR1 SGDLS, CDR2 YYNGEE. CDR3 DNA: TGTGCCAGCAGCGTAGAAGGACTAGCGGGAGGGGAGCAGTTCTTC. Protein: CASSVEGLAGGEQFF. The whole variable domain, filled in from reference TRBV9 and TRBJ2-1, reads DSGVTQTPKHLITATGQRVTLRCSPRSGDLSVYWYQQSLDQGLQFLIQYYNGEERAKGNILERFSAQQFPDLHSELNLSSLELGDSALYFCASSVEGLAGGEQFFGPGTRLTVL.

The chain couples TRBV4-3 to TRBJ2-7; unclear D gene. The CDR3 has 15 amino acids. V was cut by 0 bases and J by 4 bases, with 13 bases left in between. Germline CDR1 reads LGHNA; CDR2 reads YSLEER. DNA of the CDR3: TGCGCCAGCAGCCAAGATCGGGCAGAGTATTACGAGCAGTACTTC. Its protein is CASSQDRAEYYEQYF.

The chain carries TRBV5-6 and TRBJ2-7; D uncertain. Germline loops: CDR1 SGHDT, CDR2 YYEEEE. The CDR3 extends over 16 amino acids. V was cut by 0 bases and J by 2 bases, with 15 bases left in between. The CDR3: CASSLGFRTNTYEQYF. CDR3 DNA sequence: TGTGCCAGCAGCTTGGGTTTTCGGACGAACACCTACGAGCAGTACTTC.

The gene calls are TRBV5-6 and TRBJ2-2; D is perhaps TRBD1 (5 bases). Germline V lookup: CDR1 SGHDT, CDR2 YYEEEE. The CDR3 totals 17 residues. Deletions cut 9 bases from V and 5 bases from J, with 26 bases between. CDR3 bases: TGTGCCATCGGCTTGGGGCCCACAGGCTTTAGGACCGGGGAGCTGTTTTTT. It is translated as CAIGLGPTGFRTGELFF.

This clonotype turned up a few times. CDR3 nucleotide sequence: TGTGCCAGCAGCGCAGGGCGTGCCTACGAGCAGTACTTC. Its translation is CASSAGRAYEQYF. J is TRBJ2-7 and V is TRBV27; tentative D call: TRBD1 (5 bases). V lost 6 bases and J 2 bases, leaving 11 bases between the germline ends. This CDR3 has 13 amino acids. Germline V CDR1 and CDR2: MNHEY, SMNVEV (reference sequence).

The chain joins TRBV11-2 to TRBJ2-7, with 7 bases lining up with TRBD1. Germline lookup yields CDR1 SGHAT and CDR2 FQNNGV. This CDR3 is built from 14 residues. J lost 6 bases, V lost 2 bases, and 7 bases had no gene match. CDR3 nucleotides: TGTGCCAGCAGCTTAAGTACAGGGGTTAGCGAGCAGTACTTC. Protein sequence: CASSLSTGVSEQYF.

This clonotype was picked up a small number of times. The V call is TRBV4-2, the J call TRBJ2-3; no definite D call. The CDR3 covers 14 residues. CDR1 and CDR2 from the germline V gene are LGHNA and YNFKEQ. Deletions cut 0 bases from V and 6 bases from J, with 10 bases between. The CDR3 sequence: CASSQDQRADTQYF. The CDR3 coding sequence is TGTGCCAGCAGCCAAGATCAAAGGGCGGATACGCAGTATTTT.

The chain carries TRBV20-1 and TRBJ2-3; 7 bases align to TRBD2. The germline CDR1 and CDR2 sequences are DFQATT and SNEGSKA (reference sequence). The CDR3 spans 15 residues. With V trimmed by 5 bases and J by 3 bases, 11 bases remained unmatched. CDR3 in DNA: TGCAGTGCTCCTTCCCTAGCGGTCTTTACAGATACGCAGTATTTT. Amino acid sequence: CSAPSLAVFTDTQYF.

This clonotype has a count of ten or more. J is TRBJ2-7 and V is TRBV20-1; the D call may be TRBD1 or TRBD2 (5 bases each). V was clipped by 0 bases and J by 2 bases, with 11 bases between them. Germline loops: CDR1 DFQATT, CDR2 SNEGSKA (reference sequence). This CDR3 has 14 residues. CDR3 nucleotide sequence: TGCAGTGCTAGAGATCACGAGGGGACCTACGAGCAGTACTTC. Protein product: CSARDHEGTYEQYF.

The chain couples TRBV11-2 to TRBJ2-7; D is unresolved. Germline-derived CDR1 and CDR2 are SGHAT and FQNNGV. This CDR3 has 14 residues. With 1 base removed from V and 7 bases from J, the gap between germline ends came to 14 bases. CDR3 loop: CASSLGDITREQYF. The CDR3 DNA reads as TGTGCCAGCAGCTTAGGAGACATTACCAGGGAGCAGTACTTC.

In its sample, this clonotype was seen a few times. The chain uses TRBV20-1 and TRBJ1-6; D is perhaps TRBD1 (6 bases). The CDR3 runs 14 residues. V lost 3 bases and J 9 bases, leaving 15 bases between the germline ends. The V gene's germline CDR1 is DFQATT and CDR2 SNEGSKA (reference sequence). In DNA form, the CDR3 reads TGCAGTGCTAGCAAGACAGGAGCTTCTTCACCCCTCCACTTT. This sequence encodes CSASKTGASSPLHF.

This clonotype was detected only a few times. The chain uses TRBV12-3 or TRBV12-4 and TRBJ2-6, with D possibly called TRBD1 or TRBD2 (5 bases each). The CDR3 contains 16 residues. V dropped 1 base and J dropped 0 bases, with 7 bases sitting between them. This CDR3 reads CASSLGGTSGANVLTF. In DNA form, the CDR3 reads TGTGCCAGCAGTTTAGGGGGGACCTCTGGGGCCAACGTCCTGACTTTC.

This clonotype was recorded many times. The chain uses TRBV29-1 and TRBJ1-5; 7 bases are shared with TRBD1. The CDR3 runs 13 residues. CDR1 SQVTM and CDR2 ANQGSEA come from the germline V gene. The J segment lost 4 bases and the V segment lost 6 bases, leaving 6 bases of the junction unmatched. Here the CDR3 reads CSVAGTANQPQHF. CDR3 coding DNA: TGCAGCGTGGCCGGGACAGCTAATCAGCCCCAGCATTTT.